The clone carrying this TCR beta chain has only one observation. This sample is drawn from a study of beta chain features in type 1 diabetes. Purities over 98% were achieved in all sorted populations. Trimming pared 1 base from V and 4 bases from J, leaving 9 bases between. This CDR3 spans 15 amino acids. Germline assignment: CDR1 SGHDT and CDR2 YYEEEE. The whole isolated RNA underwent reverse transcription, so sequencing captured expressed TCRB transcripts. The table came from immunoSEQ multiplex PCR; TCRdb's copy has only in-frame clones and leaves some out. This table has 110,000 or so clones, approximately 37% appearing once.

This sequence originates from a woman between 18 and 30 years old in good health. The V call is TRBV5-6, the J call TRBJ2-6; D unclear. The material sequenced was stem cell memory CD4+ T cells from blood. Here the CDR3 reads CASSLLWAGANVLTF. The CDR3 nucleotides read TGTGCCAGCAGCTTGTTGTGGGCAGGGGCCAACGTCCTGACTTTC. Variable domain in full (rest from reference TRBV5-6 and TRBJ2-6): DAGVTQSPTHLIKTRGQQVTLRCSPKSGHDTVSWYQQALGQGPQFIFQYYEEEERQRGNFPDRFSGHQFPNYSSELNVNALLLGDSALYLCASSLLWAGANVLTFGAGSRLTVL.